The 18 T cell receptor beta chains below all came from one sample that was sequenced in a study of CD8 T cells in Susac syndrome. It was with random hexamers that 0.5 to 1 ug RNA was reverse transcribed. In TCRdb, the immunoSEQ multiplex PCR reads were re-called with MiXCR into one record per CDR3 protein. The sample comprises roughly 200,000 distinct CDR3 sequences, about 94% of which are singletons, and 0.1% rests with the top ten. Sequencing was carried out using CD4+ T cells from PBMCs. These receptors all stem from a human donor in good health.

The CDR3 is CSVESNYGYTF. The CDR3 nucleotides are TGCAGCGTTGAGTCCAACTATGGCTACACCTTC. The chain is built from TRBV29-1 and TRBJ1-2, with no clear D. V lost 3 bases to trimming and J lost 2 bases, with 4 bases between them. Germline assignment: CDR1 SQVTM and CDR2 ANQGSEA. CDR3 length equals 11 residues. The full variable domain, its missing parts supplied by reference TRBV29-1 and TRBJ1-2, is SAVISQKPSRDICQRGTSLTIQCQVDSQVTMMFWYRQQPGQSLTLIATANQGSEATYESGFVIDKFPISRPNLTFSTLTVSNMSPEDSSIYLCSVESNYGYTFGSGTRLTVV.

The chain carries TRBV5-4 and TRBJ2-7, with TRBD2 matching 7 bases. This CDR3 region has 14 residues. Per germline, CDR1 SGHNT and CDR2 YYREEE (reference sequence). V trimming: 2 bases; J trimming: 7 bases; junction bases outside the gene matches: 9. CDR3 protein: CASSFQREGGEQYF. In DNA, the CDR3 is TGTGCCAGCAGCTTCCAGCGGGAAGGAGGAGAGCAGTACTTC.

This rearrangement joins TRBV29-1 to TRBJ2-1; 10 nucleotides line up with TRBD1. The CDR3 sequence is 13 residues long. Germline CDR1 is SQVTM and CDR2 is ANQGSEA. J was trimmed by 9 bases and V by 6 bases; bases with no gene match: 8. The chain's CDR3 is CSVKDDRGREQFF. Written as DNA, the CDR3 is TGCAGCGTCAAAGATGACAGGGGGCGTGAGCAGTTCTTC.

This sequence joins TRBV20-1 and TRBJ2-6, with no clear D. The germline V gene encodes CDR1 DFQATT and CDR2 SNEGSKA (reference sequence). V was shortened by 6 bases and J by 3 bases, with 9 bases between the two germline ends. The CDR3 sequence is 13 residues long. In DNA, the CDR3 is TGCAGTGCCCCGGTGGGTGGGGCCAACGTCCTGACTTTC. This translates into CSAPVGGANVLTF.

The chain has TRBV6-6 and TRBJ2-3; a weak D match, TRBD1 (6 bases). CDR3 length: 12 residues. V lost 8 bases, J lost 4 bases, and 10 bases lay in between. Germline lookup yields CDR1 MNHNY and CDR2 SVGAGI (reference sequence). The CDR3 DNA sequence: TGTGCCAGCCACAGGGATTCAGATACGCAGTATTTT. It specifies CASHRDSDTQYF.

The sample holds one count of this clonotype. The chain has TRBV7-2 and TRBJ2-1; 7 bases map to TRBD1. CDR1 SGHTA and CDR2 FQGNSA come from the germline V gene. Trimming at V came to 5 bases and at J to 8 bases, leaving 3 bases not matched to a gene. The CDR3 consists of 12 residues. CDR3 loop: CASSEQGYEQFF. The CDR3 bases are TGTGCCAGCAGCGAACAGGGGTATGAGCAGTTCTTC.

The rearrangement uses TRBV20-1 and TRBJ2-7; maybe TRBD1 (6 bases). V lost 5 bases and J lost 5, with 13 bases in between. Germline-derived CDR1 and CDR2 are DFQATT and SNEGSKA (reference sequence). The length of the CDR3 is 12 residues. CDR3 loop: CSARRGSHEQYF. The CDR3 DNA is TGCAGTGCTCGAAGGGGGAGCCACGAGCAGTACTTC.

CDR3 protein: CASSTTSGRGNEQFF. The DNA of the CDR3 is TGCGCCAGCAGCACAACTAGCGGGAGAGGAAATGAGCAGTTCTTC. V usage is TRBV5-1 and J usage is TRBJ2-1; TRBD2 matches at 11 bases. The CDR3 is made up of 15 amino acids. The ends lost 4 bases at V and 7 bases at J; junction bases unmatched: 7. Germline values: CDR1 SGHRS, CDR2 YFSETQ.

The DNA of the CDR3 is TGTGCCAGCAGTCTGAGCTCGCTCTACGAGCAGTACTTC. This encodes CASSLSSLYEQYF. The chain couples TRBV7-2 to TRBJ2-7, with D uncertain. Germline values: CDR1 SGHTA, CDR2 FQGNSA. CDR3 length: 13 amino acids. Trimming left V 6 bases short and J 3 bases short, with 12 bases between.

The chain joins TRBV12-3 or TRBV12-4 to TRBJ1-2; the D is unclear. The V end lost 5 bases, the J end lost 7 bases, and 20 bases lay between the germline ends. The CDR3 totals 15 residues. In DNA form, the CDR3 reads TGTGCCAGCAGTGCCTCGAAGGGCGGGTTAAGTGGCTACACCTTC. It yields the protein CASSASKGGLSGYTF.

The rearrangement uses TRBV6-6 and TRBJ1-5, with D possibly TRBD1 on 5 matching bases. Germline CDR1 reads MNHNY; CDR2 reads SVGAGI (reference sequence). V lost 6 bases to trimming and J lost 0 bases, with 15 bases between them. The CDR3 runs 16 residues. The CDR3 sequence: CASSPEGARSNQPQHF. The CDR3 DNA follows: TGTGCCAGCAGCCCCGAAGGGGCGCGTAGCAATCAGCCCCAGCATTTT.

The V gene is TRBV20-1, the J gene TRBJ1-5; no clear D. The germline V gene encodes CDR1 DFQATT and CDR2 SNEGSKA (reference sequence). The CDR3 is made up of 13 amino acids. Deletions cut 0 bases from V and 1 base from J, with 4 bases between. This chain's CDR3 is CSARERSNQPQHF. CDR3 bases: TGCAGTGCTAGAGAACGGAGCAATCAGCCCCAGCATTTT.

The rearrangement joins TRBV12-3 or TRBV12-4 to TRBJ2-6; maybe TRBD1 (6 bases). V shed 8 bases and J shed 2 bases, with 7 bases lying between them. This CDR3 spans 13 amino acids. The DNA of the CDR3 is TGTGCCAGCCACAGGGCTGGGGCCAACGTCCTGACTTTC. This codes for CASHRAGANVLTF.

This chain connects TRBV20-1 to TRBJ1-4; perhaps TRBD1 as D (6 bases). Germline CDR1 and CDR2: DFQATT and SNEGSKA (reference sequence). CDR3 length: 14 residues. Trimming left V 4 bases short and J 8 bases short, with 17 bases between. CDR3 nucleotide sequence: TGCAGTGCTACCGTTACCGATCAGGGGGAAAAACTGTTTTTT. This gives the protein CSATVTDQGEKLFF.

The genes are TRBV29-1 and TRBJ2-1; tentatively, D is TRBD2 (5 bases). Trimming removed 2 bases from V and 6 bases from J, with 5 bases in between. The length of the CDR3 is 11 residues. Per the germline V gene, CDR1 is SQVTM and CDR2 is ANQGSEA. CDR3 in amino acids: CSVETSNEQFF. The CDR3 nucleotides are TGCAGCGTTGAAACTAGCAATGAGCAGTTCTTC.

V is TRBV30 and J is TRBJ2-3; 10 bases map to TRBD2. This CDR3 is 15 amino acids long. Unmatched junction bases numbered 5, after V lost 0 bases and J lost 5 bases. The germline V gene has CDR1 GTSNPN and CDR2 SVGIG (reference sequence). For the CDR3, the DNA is TGTGCCTGGAGTGTAACTCTAGCGGGAGTAGATACGCAGTATTTT. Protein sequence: CAWSVTLAGVDTQYF.

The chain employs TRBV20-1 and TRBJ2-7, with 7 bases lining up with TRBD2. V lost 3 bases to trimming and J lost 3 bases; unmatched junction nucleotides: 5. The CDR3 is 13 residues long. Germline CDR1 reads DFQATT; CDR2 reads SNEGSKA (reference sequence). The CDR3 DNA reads TGCAGTGCTAGGGGCGGGAGTCACTACGAGCAGTACTTC. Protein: CSARGGSHYEQYF.

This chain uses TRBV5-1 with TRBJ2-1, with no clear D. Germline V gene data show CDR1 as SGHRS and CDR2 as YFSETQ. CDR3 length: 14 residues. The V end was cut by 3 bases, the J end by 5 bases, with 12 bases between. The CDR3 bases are TGCGCCAGCAGCTGGTCCGGAACCAACAATGAGCAGTTCTTC. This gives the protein CASSWSGTNNEQFF. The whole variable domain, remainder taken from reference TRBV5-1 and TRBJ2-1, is KAGVTQTPRYLIKTRGQQVTLSCSPISGHRSVSWYQQTPGQGLQFLFEYFSETQRNKGNFPGRFSGRQFSNSRSEMNVSTLELGDSALYLCASSWSGTNNEQFFGPGTRLTVL.